This entry features one T cell receptor (beta chain) sequence. This specimen comes from a study of blood T cell repertoires in COVID-19. Study-wide background: Acute and convalescent COVID-19 specimens originated in the United States, Italy and Spain.

Enrollment of patients from Seattle took place during active infection, with longitudinal follow-up. Measured with immunoSEQ multiplex PCR; TCRdb has only the in-frame clones, and not every one. The repertoire includes approximately 320,000 clones, around nine tenths of them detected once, and approximately 10% sits in the top ten. The V end was cut by 1 base, the J end by 11 bases, with 11 bases between. This CDR3 is built from 12 residues. The V gene is TRBV12-3 or TRBV12-4, the J gene TRBJ1-1; TRBD1 might be the D (5 bases). The receptor's source is a woman under 40 with COVID-19, enrolled during active disease. The sequenced material came from peripheral blood. The CDR3 nucleotides are TGTGCCAGCAGTTTAGGGGGCACGGCGGCTTTCTTT. Amino acid sequence: CASSLGGTAAFF.